This T cell receptor (beta chain) was identified during a study of blood T cell repertoires in COVID-19. Overall study: Samples representing acute and convalescent COVID-19 were sourced from the United States, Italy and Spain. T cells, B-cell-depleted T cells, or PBMCs provided the cDNA or gDNA that served as material.

The table came from immunoSEQ multiplex PCR; TCRdb's copy has only in-frame clones and leaves some out. The sample lists roughly 180,000 clones; over 75% were seen once. The study recruited people aged roughly 18 to 95 years across around 24 US areas. Participant reports of clinical history set cohort assignment. This TCR was sampled from a woman in her thirties or forties with acute COVID-19. The sample consisted of PBMCs or T cells enriched from blood (not recorded which).

The CDR3 loop reads CASSTTSNSPLHF. In DNA, the CDR3 is TGTGCCAGCAGCACGACAAGTAATTCACCCCTCCACTTT. The V and J genes are TRBV11-2 and TRBJ1-6; unclear D gene. Trimming left V 5 bases short and J 6 bases short, with 8 bases between. Germline-derived CDR1 and CDR2 are SGHAT and FQNNGV. The CDR3 covers 13 residues. The full variable domain, with the rest looked up from reference TRBV11-2 and TRBJ1-6, is EAGVAQSPRYKIIEKRQSVAFWCNPISGHATLYWYQQILGQGPKLLIQFQNNGVVDDSQLPKDRFSAERLKGVDSTLKIQPAKLEDSAVYLCASSTTSNSPLHFGNGTRLTVT.